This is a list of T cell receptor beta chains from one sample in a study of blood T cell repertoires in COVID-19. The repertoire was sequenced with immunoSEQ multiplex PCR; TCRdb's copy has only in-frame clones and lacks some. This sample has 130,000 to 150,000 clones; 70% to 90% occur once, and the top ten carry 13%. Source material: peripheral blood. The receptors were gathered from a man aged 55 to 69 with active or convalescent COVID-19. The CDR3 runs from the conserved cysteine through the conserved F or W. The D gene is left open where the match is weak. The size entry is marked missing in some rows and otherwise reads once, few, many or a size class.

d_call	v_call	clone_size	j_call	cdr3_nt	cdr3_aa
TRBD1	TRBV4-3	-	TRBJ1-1	TGCGCCAGCAGCCTGAACAGGGGGCAAACTGAAGCTTTCTTT	CASSLNRGQTEAFF
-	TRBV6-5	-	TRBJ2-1	TGTGCCAGCAGTTACGGGAGCTCCTACAATGAGCAGTTCTTC	CASSYGSSYNEQFF
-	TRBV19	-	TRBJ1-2	TGTGCCAGTACCCCATCCGGGGGTCGGATGGGCTATGGCTACACCTTC	CASTPSGGRMGYGYTF
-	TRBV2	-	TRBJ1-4	TGTGCCAGCAGTCGGGAAAGGGGGTCTAATGAAAAACTGTTTTTT	CASSRERGSNEKLFF
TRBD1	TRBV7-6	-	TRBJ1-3	TGTGCCAGCAGCTTAGGACAGGGTCTCTCTGGAAACACCATATATTTT	CASSLGQGLSGNTIYF
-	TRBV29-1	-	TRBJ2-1	TGCAGCGTCCAGACAGGGGAGGGCAATGAGCAGTTCTTC	CSVQTGEGNEQFF
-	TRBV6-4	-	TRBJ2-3	TGTGCCAGCAGCCTTGTAAAGGGGGGCACAGATACGCAGTATTTT	CASSLVKGGTDTQYF
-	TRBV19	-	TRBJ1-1	TGTGCCAGTAGTCCCACCTTTAATTCGGCAGGGTGGAACGGTGAAGCTTTCTTT	CASSPTFNSAGWNGEAFF
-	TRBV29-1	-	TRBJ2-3	TGCAGCGCGACTAGGATCAGCACAGATACGCAGTATTTT	CSATRISTDTQYF
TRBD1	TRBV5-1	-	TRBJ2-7	TGCGCCAGCAGCTTGCAGGGACAGGCCTACGAGCAGTACTTC	CASSLQGQAYEQYF
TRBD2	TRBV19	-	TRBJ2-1	TGTGCCAGTAAAGGACTAGCACTTAACAATGAGCAGTTCTTC	CASKGLALNNEQFF
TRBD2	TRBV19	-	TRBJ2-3	TGTGCCAGTAGTATGAGGGGGAGCGGGAGTTTAAGAGATACGCAGTATTTT	CASSMRGSGSLRDTQYF
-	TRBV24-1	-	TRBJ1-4	TGTGCCACCAGTGATTCCGGCAGGGGAGGGAAACTGTTTTTT	CATSDSGRGGKLFF
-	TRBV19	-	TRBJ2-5	TGTGCCAGTAGTATATACGGTCAGGGAAAAGAGACCCAGTACTTC	CASSIYGQGKETQYF
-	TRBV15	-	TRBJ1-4	TGTGCCACCAGCAGAGATTTGGGGGGGATGGATGAAAAACTGTTTTTT	CATSRDLGGMDEKLFF
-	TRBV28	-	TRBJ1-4	TGTGCCAGCAGCCGTGAGGCGGCAACTAATGAAAAACTGTTTTTT	CASSREAATNEKLFF
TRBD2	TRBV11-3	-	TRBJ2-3	TGTGCCAGCAGCTTAGGACTAGCGGGAGGCGGAGATACGCAGTATTTT	CASSLGLAGGGDTQYF
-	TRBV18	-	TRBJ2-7	TGTGCCAGCTCACCACGACAAGACTCCTACGAGCAGTACTTC	CASSPRQDSYEQYF
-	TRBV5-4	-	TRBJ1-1	TGTGCCAGCAGCTACACAGGGATCATGAACACTGAAGCTTTCTTT	CASSYTGIMNTEAFF
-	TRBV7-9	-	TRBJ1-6	TGTGCCAGCAGCTTAATGGGAGGGTCAGGGTCACCCCTCCACTTT	CASSLMGGSGSPLHF
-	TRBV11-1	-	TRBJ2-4	TGTGCCAGCAGCGGACTGCGGACAGCCAAAAACATTCAGTACTTC	CASSGLRTAKNIQYF
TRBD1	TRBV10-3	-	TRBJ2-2	TGTGCCATCAGGGGGGACAGAAACACCGGGGAGCTGTTTTTT	CAIRGDRNTGELFF
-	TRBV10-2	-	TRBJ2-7	TGCGCCAGCAGTGAGATTGTGGGCAGGGTAGACGAGCAGTACTTC	CASSEIVGRVDEQYF
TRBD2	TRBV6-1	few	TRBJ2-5	TGTGCCAGCAGTGAAAAAGGAGGGACTATCCAGTACTTC	CASSEKGGTIQYF
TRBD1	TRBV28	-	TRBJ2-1	TGTGCCAGCAGCGGAGCCGATACAGGGGGCAATGAGCAGTTCTTC	CASSGADTGGNEQFF
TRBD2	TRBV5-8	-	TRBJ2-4	TGTGCCAGCACCCTCCGGGGACTAGCGGGAGAAGACAAAAACATTCAGTACTTC	CASTLRGLAGEDKNIQYF
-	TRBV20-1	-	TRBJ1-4	TGCACCCAACGCGTTGAAAAACTGTTTTTT	CTQRVEKLFF
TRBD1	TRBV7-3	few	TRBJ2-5	TGTGCCAGCAGCCCGACAGGGGCCGGACAAGAGACCCAGTACTTC	CASSPTGAGQETQYF
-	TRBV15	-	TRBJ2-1	TGTGCCACCAGCAGAGATCCGACAATGGTGGGCAATGAGCAGTTCTTC	CATSRDPTMVGNEQFF
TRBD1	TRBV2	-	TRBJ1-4	TGTGCCAGCACTCTACCGGGACAGGGGGAAAAACTGTTTTTT	CASTLPGQGEKLFF
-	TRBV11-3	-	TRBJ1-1	TGTGCCAGCAGCTCTACAGGGAACACTGAAGCTTTCTTT	CASSSTGNTEAFF
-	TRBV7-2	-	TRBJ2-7	TGTGCCAGCAGCTTCAGGAACTCGGACGAGCAGTACTTC	CASSFRNSDEQYF
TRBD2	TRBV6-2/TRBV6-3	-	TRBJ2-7	TGTGCCAGCAGCCGTGGACTAGCGGGAGGGCCTAGCCGCTACGAGCAGTACTTC	CASSRGLAGGPSRYEQYF
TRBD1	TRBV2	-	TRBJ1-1	TGTGCCAGCAGTTTGGACAGGGGGCATGGAAACACTGAAGCTTTCTTT	CASSLDRGHGNTEAFF
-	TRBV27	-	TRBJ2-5	TGTGCCAGCAGTCGACGGGGACACCTCGGGGGGCAAGAGACCCAGTACTTC	CASSRRGHLGGQETQYF
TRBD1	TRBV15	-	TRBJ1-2	TGTGCCACCAGCCCGGACAGGCATGGCTACACCTTC	CATSPDRHGYTF
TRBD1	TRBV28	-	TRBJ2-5	TGTGCCAGCAGTCCCCCTCGGACAGGGTCGACGGGCGAGACCCAGTACTTC	CASSPPRTGSTGETQYF
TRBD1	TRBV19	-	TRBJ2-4	TGTGCCAGTAGTATCTGGGCGGGACAGGGGAACATTCAGTACTTC	CASSIWAGQGNIQYF